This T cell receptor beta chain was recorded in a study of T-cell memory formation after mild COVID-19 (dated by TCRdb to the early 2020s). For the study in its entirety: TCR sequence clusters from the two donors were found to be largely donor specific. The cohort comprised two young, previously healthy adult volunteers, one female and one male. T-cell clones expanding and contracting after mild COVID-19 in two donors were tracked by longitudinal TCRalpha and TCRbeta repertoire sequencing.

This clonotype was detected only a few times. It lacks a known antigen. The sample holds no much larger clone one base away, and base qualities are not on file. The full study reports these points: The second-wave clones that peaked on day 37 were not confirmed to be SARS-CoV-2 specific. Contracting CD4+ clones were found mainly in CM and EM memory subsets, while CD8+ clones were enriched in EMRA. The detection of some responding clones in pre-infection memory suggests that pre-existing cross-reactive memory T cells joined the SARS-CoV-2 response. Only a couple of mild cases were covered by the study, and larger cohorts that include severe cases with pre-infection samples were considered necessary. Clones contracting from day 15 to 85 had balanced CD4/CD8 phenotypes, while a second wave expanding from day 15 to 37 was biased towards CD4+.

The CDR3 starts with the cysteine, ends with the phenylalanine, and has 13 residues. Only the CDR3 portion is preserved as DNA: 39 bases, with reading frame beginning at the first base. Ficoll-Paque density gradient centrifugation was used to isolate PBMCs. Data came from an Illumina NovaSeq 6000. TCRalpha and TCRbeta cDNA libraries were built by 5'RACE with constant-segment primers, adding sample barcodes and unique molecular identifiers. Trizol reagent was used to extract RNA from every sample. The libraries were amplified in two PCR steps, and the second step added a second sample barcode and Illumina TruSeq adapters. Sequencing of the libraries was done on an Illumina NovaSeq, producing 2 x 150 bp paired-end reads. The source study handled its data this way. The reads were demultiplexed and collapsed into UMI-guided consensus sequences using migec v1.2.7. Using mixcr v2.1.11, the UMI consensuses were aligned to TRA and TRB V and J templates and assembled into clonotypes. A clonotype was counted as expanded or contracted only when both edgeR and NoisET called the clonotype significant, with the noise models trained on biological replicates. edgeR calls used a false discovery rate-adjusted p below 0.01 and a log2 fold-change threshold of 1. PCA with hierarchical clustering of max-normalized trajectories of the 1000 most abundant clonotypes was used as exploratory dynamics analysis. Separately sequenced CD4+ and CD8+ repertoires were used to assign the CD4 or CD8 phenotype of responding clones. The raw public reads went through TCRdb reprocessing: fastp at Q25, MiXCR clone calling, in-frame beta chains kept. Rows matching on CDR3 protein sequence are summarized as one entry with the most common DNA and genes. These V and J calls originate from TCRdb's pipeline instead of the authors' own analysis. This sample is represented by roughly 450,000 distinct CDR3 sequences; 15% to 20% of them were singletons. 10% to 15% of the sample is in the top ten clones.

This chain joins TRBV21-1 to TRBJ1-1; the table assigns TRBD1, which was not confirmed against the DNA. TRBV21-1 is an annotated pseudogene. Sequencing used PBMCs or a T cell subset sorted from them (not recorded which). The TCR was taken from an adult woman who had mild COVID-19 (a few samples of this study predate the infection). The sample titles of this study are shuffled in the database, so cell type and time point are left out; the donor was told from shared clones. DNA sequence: TGTGCCAGCAGCATGGGGTCCCACACTGAAGCTTTCTTT. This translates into CASSMGSHTEAFF.